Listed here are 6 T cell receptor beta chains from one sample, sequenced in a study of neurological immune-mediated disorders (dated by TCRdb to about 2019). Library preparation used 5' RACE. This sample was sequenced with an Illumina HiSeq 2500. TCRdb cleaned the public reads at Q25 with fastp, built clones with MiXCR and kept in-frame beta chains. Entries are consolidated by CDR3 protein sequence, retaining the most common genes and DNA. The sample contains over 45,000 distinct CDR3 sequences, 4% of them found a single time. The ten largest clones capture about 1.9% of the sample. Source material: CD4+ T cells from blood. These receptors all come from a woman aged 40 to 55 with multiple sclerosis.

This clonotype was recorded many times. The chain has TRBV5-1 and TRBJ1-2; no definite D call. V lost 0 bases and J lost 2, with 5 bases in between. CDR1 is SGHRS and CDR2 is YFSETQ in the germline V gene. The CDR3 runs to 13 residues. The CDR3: CASSLALNYGYTF. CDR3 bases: TGCGCCAGCAGCTTGGCCTTGAACTATGGCTACACCTTC.

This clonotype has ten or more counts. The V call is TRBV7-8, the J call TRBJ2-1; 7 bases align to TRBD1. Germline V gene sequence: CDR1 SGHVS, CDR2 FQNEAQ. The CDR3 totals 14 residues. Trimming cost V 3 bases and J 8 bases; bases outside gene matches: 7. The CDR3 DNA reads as TGTGCCAGCAGCTTCGACAGGGTGAGTGATGAGCAGTTCTTC. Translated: CASSFDRVSDEQFF.

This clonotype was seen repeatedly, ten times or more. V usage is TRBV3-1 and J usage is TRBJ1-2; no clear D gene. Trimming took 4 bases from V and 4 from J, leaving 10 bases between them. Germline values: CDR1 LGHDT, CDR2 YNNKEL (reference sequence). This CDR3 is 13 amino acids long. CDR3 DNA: TGTGCCAGCAGCCTCCCCGAGGGCTATGGCTACACCTTC. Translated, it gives CASSLPEGYGYTF. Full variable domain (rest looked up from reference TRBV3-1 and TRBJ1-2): DTAVSQTPKYLVTQMGNDKSIKCEQNLGHDTMYWYKQDSKKFLKIMFSYNNKELIINETVPNRFSPKSPDKAHLNLHINSLELGDSAVYFCASSLPEGYGYTFGSGTRLTVV.

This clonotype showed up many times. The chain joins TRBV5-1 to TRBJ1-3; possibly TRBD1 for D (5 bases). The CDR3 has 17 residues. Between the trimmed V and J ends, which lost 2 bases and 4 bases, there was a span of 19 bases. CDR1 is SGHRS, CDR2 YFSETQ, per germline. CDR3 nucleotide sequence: TGCGCCAGCAGCTTAAGCGAGATTCGGGACCCAGGAAACACCATATATTTT. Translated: CASSLSEIRDPGNTIYF.

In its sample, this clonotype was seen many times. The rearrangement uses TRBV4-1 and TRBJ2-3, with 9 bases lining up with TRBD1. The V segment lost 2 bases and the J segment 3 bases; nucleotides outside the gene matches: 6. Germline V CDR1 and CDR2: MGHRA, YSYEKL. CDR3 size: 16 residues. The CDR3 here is CASSQWTGVGTDTQYF. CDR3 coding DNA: TGCGCCAGCAGCCAATGGACAGGGGTCGGGACAGATACGCAGTATTTT.

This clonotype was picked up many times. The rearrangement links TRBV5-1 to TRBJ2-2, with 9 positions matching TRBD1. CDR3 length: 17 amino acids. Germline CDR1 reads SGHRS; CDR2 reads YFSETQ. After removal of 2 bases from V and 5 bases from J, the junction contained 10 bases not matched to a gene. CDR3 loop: CASSFSQDRGETGELFF. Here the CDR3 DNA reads TGCGCCAGCAGCTTCTCACAGGACAGGGGCGAAACCGGGGAGCTGTTTTTT.